This T cell receptor (beta chain) emerged from a study of cytomegalovirus exposure and HLA in healthy donors. Overall study: In an early release, HLA-typed donors contributed 90 million or so unique TCR sequences. General study results and limits: In a later analysis, across HLA loci, associated TCR counts were highest for DRB1, lowest for HLA-C. Earlier analysis yielded a pattern in which most TCR beta V segments were productive about 87% or about 30% of the time. The study put 150 to 200 TCR beta chains on its list as cytomegalovirus-associated.

Looked up from germline, CDR1 is SGHRS and CDR2 is YFSETQ. CDR3 length: 15 amino acids. With regard to this clone: The antigen remains undetermined. The junction differs from germline at one of its ends, possibly a read error.

PCR involved 60 Vbeta and 13 Jbeta primers. Clones were sequenced by immunoSEQ multiplex PCR, and TCRdb holds only the in-frame ones, with some missing. The repertoire has 200,000 or so clones, roughly 77% of them found once; the top ten carry approximately 0.39%. This clonotype was sampled from a male donor in good health and CMV-seropositive. The sample was PBMCs. The chain recombines TRBV5-1 with TRBJ2-3; weak D call: TRBD1 (5 bases). CDR3 nucleotides: TGCGCCGGCAGCTTGCAGGGAACGTTGCCAGATACGCAGTATTTT. Its translation is CAGSLQGTLPDTQYF.